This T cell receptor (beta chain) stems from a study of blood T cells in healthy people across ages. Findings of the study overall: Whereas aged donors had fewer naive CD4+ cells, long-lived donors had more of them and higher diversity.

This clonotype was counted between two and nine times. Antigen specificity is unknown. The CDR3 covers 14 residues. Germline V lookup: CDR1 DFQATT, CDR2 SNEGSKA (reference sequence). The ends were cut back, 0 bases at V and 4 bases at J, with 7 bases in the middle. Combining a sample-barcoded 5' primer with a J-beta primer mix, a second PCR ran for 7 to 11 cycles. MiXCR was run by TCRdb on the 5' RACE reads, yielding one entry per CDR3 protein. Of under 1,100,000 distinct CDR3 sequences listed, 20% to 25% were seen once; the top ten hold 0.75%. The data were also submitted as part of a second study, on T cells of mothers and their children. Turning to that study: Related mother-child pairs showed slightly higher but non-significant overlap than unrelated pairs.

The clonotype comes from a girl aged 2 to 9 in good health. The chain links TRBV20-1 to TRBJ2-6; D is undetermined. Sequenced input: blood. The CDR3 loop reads CSARDEAGANVLTF. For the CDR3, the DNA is TGCAGTGCTAGAGATGAAGCAGGGGCCAACGTCCTGACTTTC.